This T cell receptor (beta chain) was found in a study of T-cell reconstitution after alpha-beta-depleted transplantation in children. A remark on this clonotype: Its antigen is as yet unknown.

Researchers prepared the TCRbeta library using unique molecular identifiers, the study reports. TCRdb analysed the PCR reads with MiXCR anew, one entry per CDR3 protein. This repertoire shows around 580,000 distinct CDR3 sequences, 25% to 30% found once; its top ten account for about a third. The study's findings and limits: Newly produced T cells mostly provided counts and TCRbeta diversity after one year, as hyperexpanded clones declined. High day-60 TCRbeta diversity in some patients came from surviving recipient T cells and thymic progenitors. Reportedly, alpha-beta T cells present about two months post-transplant originated from several hundred expanded clones of graft origin.

The V segment lost 3 bases and the J segment 3 bases; nucleotides outside the gene matches: 8. The CDR3 sequence is 16 residues long. Germline V gene data show CDR1 as DFQATT and CDR2 as SNEGSKA (reference sequence). The clonotype was recovered from a boy in the first two years of life with Wiskott-Aldrich syndrome, due to receive a stem cell transplant. The V and J genes are TRBV20-1 and TRBJ2-2; 9 bases map to TRBD1. The sample consisted of PBMCs, taken before TCRalphabeta/CD19-depleted stem cell transplant. The CDR3 nucleotides are TGCAGTGCTAGTCTGGGGACAGGGACGGACACCGGGGAGCTGTTTTTT. This gives the protein CSASLGTGTDTGELFF.